This T cell receptor (beta chain) was profiled in a study of T-cell reconstitution after alpha-beta-depleted transplantation in children. The CDR3 is 15 residues long. Germline V CDR1 and CDR2: DFQATT, SNEGSKA (reference sequence). Trimming cost V 4 bases and J 5 bases; bases outside gene matches: 8. Preparation of the TCRbeta library involved a method that used unique molecular identifiers. TCRdb reprocessed the PCR reads via MiXCR and lists one record per CDR3 protein. The sample consists of fewer than 250,000 distinct CDR3 sequences, approximately 15% of them appearing once. A few counts support this clonotype.

The J gene is TRBJ2-3, the V gene TRBV20-1; 11 positions agree with TRBD2. Material: PBMCs, mostly from graft donor cells, obtained 360 days after TCRalphabeta/CD19-depleted stem cell transplant. This clonotype was obtained from a male patient under 10 years old who had a stem cell transplant for acute lymphoblastic leukemia, so the T cells may come from the graft donor. CDR3: CSATKLAGVQDTQYF. In DNA form, the CDR3 reads TGCAGTGCTACCAAACTAGCGGGGGTCCAAGATACGCAGTATTTT.